Listed below are T cell receptor beta chains from one sample, sequenced in a study of radiation and T cells in renal cell carcinoma. Clones were sequenced by immunoSEQ multiplex PCR, and TCRdb holds only the in-frame ones, with some missing. The data hold tens of thousands of clones, with roughly three quarters observed a single time. Source: blood, taken from a patient whose treatment included radiotherapy and nephrectomy. The receptors shown here come from a man between 60 and 70 years old with renal cell carcinoma. Both conserved end residues are trimmed from each CDR3. D genes are given only for firm matches.

j_gene: TRBJ1-1; v_gene: TRBV29-1; d_gene: .; CDR3aa: SVGREGAEAF
j_gene: TRBJ2-3; v_gene: TRBV9; d_gene: .; CDR3aa: ASSVAGPDTQY
j_gene: TRBJ2-1; v_gene: TRBV30; d_gene: TRBD1; CDR3aa: AWSVPITGVGEQF
j_gene: TRBJ1-4; v_gene: TRBV7-2; d_gene: TRBD1; CDR3aa: ASSLTGVGSEKLF
j_gene: TRBJ1-6; v_gene: TRBV6-4; d_gene: .; CDR3aa: ASSDLFNSPLH
j_gene: TRBJ2-3; v_gene: TRBV5-1; d_gene: TRBD2; CDR3aa: ASSFGLAGGDTQY
j_gene: TRBJ1-2; v_gene: TRBV14; d_gene: TRBD1; CDR3aa: ASSQGDSSYGYT
j_gene: TRBJ1-4; v_gene: TRBV27; d_gene: TRBD1; CDR3aa: ASSYRGREKLF
j_gene: TRBJ2-1; v_gene: TRBV5-6; d_gene: .; CDR3aa: ASSRGTVSYNEQF
j_gene: TRBJ2-2; v_gene: TRBV15; d_gene: .; CDR3aa: ATSRGERAVGELF
j_gene: TRBJ2-3; v_gene: TRBV5-4; d_gene: TRBD1; CDR3aa: AVQDRGREGDTQY
j_gene: TRBJ2-1; v_gene: TRBV11-3; d_gene: .; CDR3aa: ASQKGGFSYNEQF
j_gene: TRBJ1-1; v_gene: TRBV25-1; d_gene: TRBD1; CDR3aa: ASRDHRGFTEAF
j_gene: TRBJ1-1; v_gene: TRBV9; d_gene: TRBD1; CDR3aa: ASSAGTVSEAF
j_gene: TRBJ1-1; v_gene: TRBV7-2; d_gene: .; CDR3aa: ASREPGRNTEAF
j_gene: TRBJ2-5; v_gene: TRBV7-8; d_gene: TRBD2; CDR3aa: ASSFSGGPETQY
j_gene: TRBJ1-2; v_gene: TRBV6-5; d_gene: TRBD1; CDR3aa: ASSGQGLGEDGYT
j_gene: TRBJ2-2; v_gene: TRBV9; d_gene: TRBD2; CDR3aa: ASSVGLAGETGELF
j_gene: TRBJ1-1; v_gene: TRBV7-9; d_gene: .; CDR3aa: ASSLELNTEAF
j_gene: TRBJ2-7; v_gene: TRBV6-5; d_gene: TRBD1; CDR3aa: ASSFIQGAQYEQY
j_gene: TRBJ1-2; v_gene: TRBV15; d_gene: TRBD1; CDR3aa: ATSSHDRVGGYT
j_gene: TRBJ1-1; v_gene: TRBV6-1; d_gene: .; CDR3aa: ASSRSVNTEAF
j_gene: TRBJ1-5; v_gene: TRBV5-1; d_gene: TRBD1; CDR3aa: ASSLNRDRGTSYQPQH
j_gene: TRBJ1-1; v_gene: TRBV10-3; d_gene: TRBD1; CDR3aa: AIRAGTGNTEAF
j_gene: TRBJ1-1; v_gene: TRBV7-9; d_gene: .; CDR3aa: ASSLEAPDGGEAF
j_gene: TRBJ1-1; v_gene: TRBV6-4; d_gene: .; CDR3aa: ASSEQGRGTEAF
j_gene: TRBJ1-1; v_gene: TRBV4-1; d_gene: .; CDR3aa: ASSQPDGVEAF
j_gene: TRBJ2-7; v_gene: TRBV11-2; d_gene: TRBD1; CDR3aa: ASRRADRGVYEQY
j_gene: TRBJ2-3; v_gene: TRBV29-1; d_gene: TRBD2; CDR3aa: SVSGGRAPDTQY
j_gene: TRBJ1-2; v_gene: TRBV19; d_gene: .; CDR3aa: ASSIDTANYGYT
j_gene: TRBJ2-3; v_gene: TRBV2; d_gene: .; CDR3aa: ASRRGRSTDTQY
j_gene: TRBJ1-1; v_gene: TRBV29-1; d_gene: .; CDR3aa: SVGGLVLNTEAF
j_gene: TRBJ1-6; v_gene: TRBV6-6; d_gene: TRBD1; CDR3aa: ASSRGTGHNSPLH
j_gene: TRBJ1-1; v_gene: TRBV5-6; d_gene: .; CDR3aa: ASSQGLNTEAF
j_gene: TRBJ2-1; v_gene: TRBV11-3; d_gene: TRBD1; CDR3aa: ASSLEGGHEQF
j_gene: TRBJ1-1; v_gene: TRBV20-1; d_gene: .; CDR3aa: SARSSNEAF
j_gene: TRBJ2-3; v_gene: TRBV9; d_gene: TRBD1; CDR3aa: ASSVDRGIGTDTQY
j_gene: TRBJ2-3; v_gene: TRBV11-3; d_gene: .; CDR3aa: ASSLLSGSDTQY
j_gene: TRBJ2-1; v_gene: TRBV11-2; d_gene: TRBD1; CDR3aa: ASSSTGTGANEQF
j_gene: TRBJ1-1; v_gene: TRBV28; d_gene: TRBD1; CDR3aa: ASRDHGTGLMNTEAF
j_gene: TRBJ2-7; v_gene: TRBV29-1; d_gene: TRBD1; CDR3aa: SATGTGSYEQY
j_gene: TRBJ2-3; v_gene: TRBV30; d_gene: .; CDR3aa: AWGVLSDTQY
j_gene: TRBJ1-3; v_gene: TRBV5-1; d_gene: .; CDR3aa: ASPWGEGISSGNTIY
j_gene: TRBJ1-2; v_gene: TRBV2; d_gene: .; CDR3aa: ASRNGVLDYGYT
j_gene: TRBJ1-4; v_gene: TRBV14; d_gene: .; CDR3aa: ASSPAGVWNEKLF
j_gene: TRBJ2-3; v_gene: TRBV4-1; d_gene: .; CDR3aa: ASSQDRGTPSDTQY
j_gene: TRBJ2-3; v_gene: TRBV10-1; d_gene: TRBD2; CDR3aa: ASSEKVAGADTQY
j_gene: TRBJ2-1; v_gene: TRBV30; d_gene: .; CDR3aa: AGAGAGEQF
j_gene: TRBJ2-5; v_gene: TRBV11-3; d_gene: .; CDR3aa: ASGGQQETQY
j_gene: TRBJ1-2; v_gene: TRBV30; d_gene: .; CDR3aa: AWSVGQAGYT
j_gene: TRBJ1-3; v_gene: TRBV14; d_gene: TRBD1; CDR3aa: ASSQDRVGTGVFSGNTIY
j_gene: TRBJ2-1; v_gene: TRBV7-8; d_gene: TRBD2; CDR3aa: ASSSSGTSAYNEQF
j_gene: TRBJ2-2; v_gene: TRBV11-3; d_gene: .; CDR3aa: ASSLQGTGELF
j_gene: TRBJ1-2; v_gene: TRBV7-3; d_gene: TRBD1; CDR3aa: ASSAGTVGYT